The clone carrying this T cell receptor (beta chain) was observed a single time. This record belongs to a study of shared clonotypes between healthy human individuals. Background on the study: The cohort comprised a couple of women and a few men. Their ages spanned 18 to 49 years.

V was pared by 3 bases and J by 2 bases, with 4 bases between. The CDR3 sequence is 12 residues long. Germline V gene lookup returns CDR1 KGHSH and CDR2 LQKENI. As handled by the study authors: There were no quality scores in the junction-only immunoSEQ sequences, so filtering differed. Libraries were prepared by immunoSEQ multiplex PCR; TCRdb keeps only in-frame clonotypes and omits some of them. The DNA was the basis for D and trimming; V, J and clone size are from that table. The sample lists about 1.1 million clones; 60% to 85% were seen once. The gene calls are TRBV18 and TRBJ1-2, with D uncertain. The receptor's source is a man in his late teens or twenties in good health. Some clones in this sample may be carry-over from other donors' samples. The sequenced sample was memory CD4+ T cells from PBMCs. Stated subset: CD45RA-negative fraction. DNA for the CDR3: TGTGCCAGCTCACCTCTAAACTATGGCTACACCTTC. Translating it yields CASSPLNYGYTF.